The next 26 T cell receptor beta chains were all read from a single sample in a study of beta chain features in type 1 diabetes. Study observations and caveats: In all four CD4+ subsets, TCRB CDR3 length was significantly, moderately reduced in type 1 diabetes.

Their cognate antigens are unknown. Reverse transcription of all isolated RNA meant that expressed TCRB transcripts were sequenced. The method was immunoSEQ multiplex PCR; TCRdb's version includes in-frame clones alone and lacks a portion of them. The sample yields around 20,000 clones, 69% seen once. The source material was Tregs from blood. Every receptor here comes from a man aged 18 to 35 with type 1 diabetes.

CDR3 sequence: CASSLGAGTHQNEQFF. As DNA, the CDR3 is TGTGCCAGCAGCCTGGGGGCCGGGACACACCAAAATGAGCAGTTCTTC. The chain has TRBV11-2 and TRBJ2-1; perhaps TRBD1 as D (6 bases). The CDR3 is 16 amino acids. V lost 5 bases to trimming and J lost 7 bases, with 21 bases between them. From germline, CDR1 is SGHAT and CDR2 FQNNGV.

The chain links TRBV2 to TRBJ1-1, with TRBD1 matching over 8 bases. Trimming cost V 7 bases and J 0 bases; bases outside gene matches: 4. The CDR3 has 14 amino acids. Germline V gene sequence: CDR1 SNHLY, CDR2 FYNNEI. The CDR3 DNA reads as TGTGCCAGCAATACAGGGGGAATGAACACTGAAGCTTTCTTT. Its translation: CASNTGGMNTEAFF.

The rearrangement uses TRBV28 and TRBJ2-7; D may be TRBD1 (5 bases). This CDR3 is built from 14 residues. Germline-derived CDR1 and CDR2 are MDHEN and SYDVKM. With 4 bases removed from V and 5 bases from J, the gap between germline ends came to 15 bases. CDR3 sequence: CASSSTGLTHEQYF. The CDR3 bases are TGTGCCAGCAGTTCCACAGGCCTCACACACGAGCAGTACTTC. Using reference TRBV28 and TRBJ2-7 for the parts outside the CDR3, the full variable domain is DVKVTQSSRYLVKRTGEKVFLECVQDMDHENMFWYRQDPGLGLRLIYFSYDVKMKEKGDIPEGYSVSREKKERFSLILESASTNQTSMYLCASSSTGLTHEQYFGPGTRLTVT.

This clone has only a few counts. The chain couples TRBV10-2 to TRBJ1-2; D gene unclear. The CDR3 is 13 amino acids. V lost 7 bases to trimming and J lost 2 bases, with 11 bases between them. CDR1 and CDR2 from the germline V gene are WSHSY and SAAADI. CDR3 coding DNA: TGCGCCAGCACAAGGGAGATAAACTATGGCTACACCTTC. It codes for CASTREINYGYTF.

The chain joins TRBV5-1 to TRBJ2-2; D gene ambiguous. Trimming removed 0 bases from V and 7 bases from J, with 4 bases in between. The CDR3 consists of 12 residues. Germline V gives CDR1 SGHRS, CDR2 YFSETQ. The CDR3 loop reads CASSLALGELFF. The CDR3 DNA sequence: TGCGCCAGCAGCTTGGCCCTCGGGGAGCTGTTTTTT.

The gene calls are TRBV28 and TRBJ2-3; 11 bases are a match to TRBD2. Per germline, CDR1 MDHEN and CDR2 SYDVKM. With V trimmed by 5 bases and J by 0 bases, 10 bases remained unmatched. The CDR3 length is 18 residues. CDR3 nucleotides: TGTGCCAGCAGTCCTACGGCTAGCGGGGGGCCTAGCACAGATACGCAGTATTTT. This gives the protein CASSPTASGGPSTDTQYF.

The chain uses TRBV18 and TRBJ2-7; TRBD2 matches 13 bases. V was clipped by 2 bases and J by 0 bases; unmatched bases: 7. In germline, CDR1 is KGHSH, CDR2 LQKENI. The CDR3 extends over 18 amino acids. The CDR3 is CASSPTKGLAGASYEQYF. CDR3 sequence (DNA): TGTGCCAGCTCACCAACTAAAGGACTAGCGGGAGCCTCCTACGAGCAGTACTTC.

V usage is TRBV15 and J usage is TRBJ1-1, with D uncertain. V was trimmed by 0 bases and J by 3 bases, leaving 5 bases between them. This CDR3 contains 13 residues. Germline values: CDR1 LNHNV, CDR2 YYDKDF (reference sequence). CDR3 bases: TGTGCCACCAGCAGAGAGTATCACACTGAAGCTTTCTTT. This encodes CATSREYHTEAFF. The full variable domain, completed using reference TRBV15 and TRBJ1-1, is DAMVIQNPRYQVTQFGKPVTLSCSQTLNHNVMYWYQQKSSQAPKLLFHYYDKDFNNEADTPDNFQSRRPNTSFCFLDIRSPGLGDTAMYLCATSREYHTEAFFGQGTRLTVV.

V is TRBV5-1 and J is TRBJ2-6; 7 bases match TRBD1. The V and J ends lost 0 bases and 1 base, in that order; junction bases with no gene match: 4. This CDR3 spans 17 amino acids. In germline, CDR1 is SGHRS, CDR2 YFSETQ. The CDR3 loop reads CASSLGQGLSGANVLTF. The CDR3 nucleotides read TGCGCCAGCAGCTTGGGACAGGGCCTATCTGGGGCCAACGTCCTGACTTTC.

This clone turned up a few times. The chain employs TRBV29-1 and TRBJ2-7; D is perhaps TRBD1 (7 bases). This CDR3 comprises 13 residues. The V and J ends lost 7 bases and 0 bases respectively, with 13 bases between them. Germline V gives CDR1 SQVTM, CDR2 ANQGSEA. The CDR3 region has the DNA TGCAGCGGGGAGGACAGGAACTCCTACGAGCAGTACTTC. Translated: CSGEDRNSYEQYF.

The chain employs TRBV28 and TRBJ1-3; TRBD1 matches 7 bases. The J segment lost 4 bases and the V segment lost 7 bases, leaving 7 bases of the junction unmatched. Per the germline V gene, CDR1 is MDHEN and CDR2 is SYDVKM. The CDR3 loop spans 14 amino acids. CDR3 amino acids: CASTKGQIGNTIYF. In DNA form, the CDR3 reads TGTGCCAGCACCAAGGGACAGATCGGAAACACCATATATTTT. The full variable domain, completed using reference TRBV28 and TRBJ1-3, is DVKVTQSSRYLVKRTGEKVFLECVQDMDHENMFWYRQDPGLGLRLIYFSYDVKMKEKGDIPEGYSVSREKKERFSLILESASTNQTSMYLCASTKGQIGNTIYFGEGSWLTVV.

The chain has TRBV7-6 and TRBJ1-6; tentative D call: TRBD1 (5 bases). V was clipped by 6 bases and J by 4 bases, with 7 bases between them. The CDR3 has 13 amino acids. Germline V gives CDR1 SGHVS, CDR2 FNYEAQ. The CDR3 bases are TGTGCCAGCAGTAGACAGTATAATTCACCCCTCCACTTT. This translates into CASSRQYNSPLHF.

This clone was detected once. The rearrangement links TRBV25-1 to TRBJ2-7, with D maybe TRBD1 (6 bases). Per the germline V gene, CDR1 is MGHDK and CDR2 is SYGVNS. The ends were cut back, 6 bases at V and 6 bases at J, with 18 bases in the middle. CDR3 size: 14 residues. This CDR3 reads CASSRGDIFSEQYF. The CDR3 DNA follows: TGTGCCAGCAGCCGAGGGGACATCTTTTCCGAGCAGTACTTC.

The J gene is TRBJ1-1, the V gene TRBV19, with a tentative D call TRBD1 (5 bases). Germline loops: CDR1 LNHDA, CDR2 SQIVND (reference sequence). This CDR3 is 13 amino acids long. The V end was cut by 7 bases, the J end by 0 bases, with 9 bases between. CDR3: CASKDSMNTEAFF. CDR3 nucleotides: TGTGCCAGTAAAGACAGTATGAACACTGAAGCTTTCTTT.

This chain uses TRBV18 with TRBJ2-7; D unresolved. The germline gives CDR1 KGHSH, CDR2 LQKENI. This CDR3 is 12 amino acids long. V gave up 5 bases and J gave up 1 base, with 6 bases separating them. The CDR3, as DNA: TGTGCCAGCTCATCCCAATCCTACGAGCAGTACTTC. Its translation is CASSSQSYEQYF.

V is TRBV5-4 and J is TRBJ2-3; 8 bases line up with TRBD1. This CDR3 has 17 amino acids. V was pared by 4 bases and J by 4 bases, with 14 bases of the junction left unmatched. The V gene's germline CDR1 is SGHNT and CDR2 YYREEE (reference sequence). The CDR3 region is CASSAYWTGMSSDTQYF. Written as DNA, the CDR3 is TGTGCCAGCAGCGCCTACTGGACAGGGATGTCTTCAGATACGCAGTATTTT. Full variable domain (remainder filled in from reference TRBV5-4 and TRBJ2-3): ETGVTQSPTHLIKTRGQQVTLRCSSQSGHNTVSWYQQALGQGPQFIFQYYREEENGRGNFPPRFSGLQFPNYSSELNVNALELDDSALYLCASSAYWTGMSSDTQYFGPGTRLTVL.

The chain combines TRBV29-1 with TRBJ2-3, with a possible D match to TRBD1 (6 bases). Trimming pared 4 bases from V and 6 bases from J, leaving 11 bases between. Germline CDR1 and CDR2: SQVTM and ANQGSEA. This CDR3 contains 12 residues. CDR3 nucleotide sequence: TGCAGCGTTGTTTCGCAGGGGGATACGCAGTATTTT. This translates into CSVVSQGDTQYF.

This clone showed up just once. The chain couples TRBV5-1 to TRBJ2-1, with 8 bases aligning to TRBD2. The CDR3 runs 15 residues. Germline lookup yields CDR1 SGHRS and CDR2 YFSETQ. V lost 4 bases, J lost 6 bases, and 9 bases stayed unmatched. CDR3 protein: CASSPRAGEGNEQFF. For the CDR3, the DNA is TGCGCCAGCAGCCCTAGAGCGGGGGAAGGCAATGAGCAGTTCTTC.

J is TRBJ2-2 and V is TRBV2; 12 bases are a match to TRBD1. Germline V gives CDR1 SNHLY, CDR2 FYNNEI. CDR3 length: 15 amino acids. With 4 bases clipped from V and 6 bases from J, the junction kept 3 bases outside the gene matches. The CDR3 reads CASSAGTGGSGELFF. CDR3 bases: TGTGCCAGCAGTGCAGGGACAGGGGGCTCCGGGGAGCTGTTTTTT.

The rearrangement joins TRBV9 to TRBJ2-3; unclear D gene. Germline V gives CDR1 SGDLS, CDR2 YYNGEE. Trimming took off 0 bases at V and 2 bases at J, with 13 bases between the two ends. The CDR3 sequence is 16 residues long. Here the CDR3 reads CASSVAPRVVTDTQYF. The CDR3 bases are TGTGCCAGCAGCGTAGCTCCCCGGGTGGTCACAGATACGCAGTATTTT.

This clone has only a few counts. CDR3 bases: TGTGCCATCAGTGATAGAGGGGGCAGTGAAAAACTGTTTTTT. Residues: CAISDRGGSEKLFF. The chain couples TRBV10-3 to TRBJ1-4; 7 bases fit TRBD1. Trimming took 3 bases from V and 7 from J; bases not matched to a gene: 5. The CDR3 sequence is 14 residues long. CDR1 ENHRY and CDR2 SYGVKD come from the germline V gene.

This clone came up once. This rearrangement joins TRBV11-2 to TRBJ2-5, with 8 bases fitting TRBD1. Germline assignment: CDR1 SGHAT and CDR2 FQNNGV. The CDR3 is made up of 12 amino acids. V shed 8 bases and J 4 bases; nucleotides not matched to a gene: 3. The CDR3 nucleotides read TGTGCCAGCCTCGGACAGGGAGAGACCCAGTACTTC. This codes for CASLGQGETQYF.

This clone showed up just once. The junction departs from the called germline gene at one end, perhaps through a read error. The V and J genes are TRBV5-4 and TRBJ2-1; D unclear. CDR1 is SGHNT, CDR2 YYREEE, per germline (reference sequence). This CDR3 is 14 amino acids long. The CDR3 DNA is TGTGCCAACAGCTTGGATCTGGGCCGGAATGAGCAGTTCTTC. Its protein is CANSLDLGRNEQFF.

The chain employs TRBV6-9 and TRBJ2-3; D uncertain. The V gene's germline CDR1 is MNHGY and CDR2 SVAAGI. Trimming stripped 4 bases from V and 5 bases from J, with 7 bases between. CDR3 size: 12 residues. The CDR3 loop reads CASSSPGDTQYF. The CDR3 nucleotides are TGTGCCAGCAGTTCCCCAGGAGATACGCAGTATTTT.

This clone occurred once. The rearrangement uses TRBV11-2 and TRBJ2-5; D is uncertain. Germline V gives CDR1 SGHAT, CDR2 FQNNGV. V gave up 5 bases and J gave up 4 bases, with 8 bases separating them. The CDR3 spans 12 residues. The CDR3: CASSHFLETQYF. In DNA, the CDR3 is TGTGCCAGCAGCCATTTTTTAGAGACCCAGTACTTC.

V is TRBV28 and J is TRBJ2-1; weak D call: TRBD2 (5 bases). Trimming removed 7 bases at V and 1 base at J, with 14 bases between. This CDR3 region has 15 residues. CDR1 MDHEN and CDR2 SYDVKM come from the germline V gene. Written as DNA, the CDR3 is TGTGCCAGCAACCCTCCTACGGGGTCCTACAATGAGCAGTTCTTC. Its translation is CASNPPTGSYNEQFF.